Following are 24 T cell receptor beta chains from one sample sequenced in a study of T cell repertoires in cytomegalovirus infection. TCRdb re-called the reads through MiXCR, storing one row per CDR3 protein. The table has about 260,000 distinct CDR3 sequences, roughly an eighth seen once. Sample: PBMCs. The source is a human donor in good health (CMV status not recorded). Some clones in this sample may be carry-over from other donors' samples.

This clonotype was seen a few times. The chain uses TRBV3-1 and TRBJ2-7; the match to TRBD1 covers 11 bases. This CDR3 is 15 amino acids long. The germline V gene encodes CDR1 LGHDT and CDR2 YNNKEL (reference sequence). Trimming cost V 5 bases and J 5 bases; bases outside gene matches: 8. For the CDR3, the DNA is TGTGCCAGCAGCGCCCGGACAGGGGGCGATAACGAGCAGTACTTC. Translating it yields CASSARTGGDNEQYF.

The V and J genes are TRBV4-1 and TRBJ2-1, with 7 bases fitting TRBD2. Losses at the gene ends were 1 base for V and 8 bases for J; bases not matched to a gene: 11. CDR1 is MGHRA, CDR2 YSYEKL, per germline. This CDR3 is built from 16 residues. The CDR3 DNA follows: TGCGCCAGCAGCCAAGGGGCGGGAGCGGCCGGTCATGAGCAGTTCTTC. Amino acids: CASSQGAGAAGHEQFF.

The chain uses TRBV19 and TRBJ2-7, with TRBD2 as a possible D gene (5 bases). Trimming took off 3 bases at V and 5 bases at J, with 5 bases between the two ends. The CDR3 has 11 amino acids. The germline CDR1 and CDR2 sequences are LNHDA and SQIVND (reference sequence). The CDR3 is CASSIGNEQYF. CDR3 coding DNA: TGTGCCAGTAGTATCGGGAACGAGCAGTACTTC.

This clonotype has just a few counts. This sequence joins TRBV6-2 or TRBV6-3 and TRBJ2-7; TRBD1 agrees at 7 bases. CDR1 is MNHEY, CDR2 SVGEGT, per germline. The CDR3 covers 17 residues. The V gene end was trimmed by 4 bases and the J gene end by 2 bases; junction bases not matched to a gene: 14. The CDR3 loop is CASSSYSPGQITYEQYF. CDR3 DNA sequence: TGTGCCAGCAGTTCCTACTCCCCGGGACAGATTACCTACGAGCAGTACTTC.

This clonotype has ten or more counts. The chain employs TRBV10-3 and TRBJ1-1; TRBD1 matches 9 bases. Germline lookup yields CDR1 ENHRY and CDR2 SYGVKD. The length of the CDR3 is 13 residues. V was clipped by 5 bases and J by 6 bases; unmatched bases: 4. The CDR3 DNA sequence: TGTGCCATCAGTAAACAGGGGGCCGCTGAAGCTTTCTTT. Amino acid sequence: CAISKQGAAEAFF.

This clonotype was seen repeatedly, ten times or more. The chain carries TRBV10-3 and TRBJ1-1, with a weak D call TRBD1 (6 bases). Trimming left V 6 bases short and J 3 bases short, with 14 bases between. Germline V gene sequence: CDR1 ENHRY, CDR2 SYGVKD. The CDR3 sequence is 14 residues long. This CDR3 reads CAISTGFLDTEAFF. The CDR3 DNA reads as TGTGCCATCAGCACAGGGTTTTTAGACACTGAAGCTTTCTTT.

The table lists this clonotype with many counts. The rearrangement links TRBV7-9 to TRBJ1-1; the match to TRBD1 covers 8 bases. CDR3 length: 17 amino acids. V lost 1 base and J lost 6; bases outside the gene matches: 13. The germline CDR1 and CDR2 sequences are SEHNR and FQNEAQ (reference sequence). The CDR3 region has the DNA TGTGCCAGCAGCTTAGGGGGGCCGGGGACAGGCGGCTCTGAAGCTTTCTTT. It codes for CASSLGGPGTGGSEAFF.

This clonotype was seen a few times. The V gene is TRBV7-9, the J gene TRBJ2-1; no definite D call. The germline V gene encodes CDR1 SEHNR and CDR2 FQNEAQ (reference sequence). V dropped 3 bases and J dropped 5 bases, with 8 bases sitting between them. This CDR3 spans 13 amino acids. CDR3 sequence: CASSLGSNNEQFF. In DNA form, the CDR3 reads TGTGCCAGCAGCTTGGGCAGTAACAATGAGCAGTTCTTC.

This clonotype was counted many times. CDR3 DNA sequence: TGTGCCAGCAGCTTAGATTCCGGGGAGACCCAGTACTTC. This sequence encodes CASSLDSGETQYF. The J gene is TRBJ2-5, the V gene TRBV7-9, with D hard to call. The V end was cut by 1 base, the J end by 5 bases, with 8 bases between. This CDR3 is 13 amino acids long. From germline, CDR1 is SEHNR and CDR2 FQNEAQ (reference sequence).

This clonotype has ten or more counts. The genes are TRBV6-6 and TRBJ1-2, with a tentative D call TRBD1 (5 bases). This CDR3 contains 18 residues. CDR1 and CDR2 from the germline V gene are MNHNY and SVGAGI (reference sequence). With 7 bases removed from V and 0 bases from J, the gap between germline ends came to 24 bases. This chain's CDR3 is CASTSLSPGPLSNYGYTF. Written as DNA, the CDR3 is TGTGCCAGCACCTCCCTCTCGCCGGGACCGCTATCTAACTATGGCTACACCTTC.

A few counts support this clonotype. The CDR3 region has the DNA TGTGCCACCAGTGATCCAGGGTATGGCTACACCTTC. It specifies CATSDPGYGYTF. This rearrangement joins TRBV24-1 to TRBJ1-2; TRBD1 is a possible D gene (5 bases). V was clipped by 3 bases and J by 5 bases, with 6 bases between them. Germline loops: CDR1 KGHDR, CDR2 SFDVKD. This CDR3 has 12 residues.

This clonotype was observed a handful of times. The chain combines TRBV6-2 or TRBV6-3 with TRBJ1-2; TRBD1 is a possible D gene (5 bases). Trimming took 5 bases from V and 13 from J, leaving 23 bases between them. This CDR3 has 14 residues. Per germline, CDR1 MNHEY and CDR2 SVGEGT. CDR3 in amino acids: CASSDPGRIMAGTF. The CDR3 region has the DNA TGTGCCAGCAGTGACCCGGGACGGATTATGGCTGGCACCTTC.

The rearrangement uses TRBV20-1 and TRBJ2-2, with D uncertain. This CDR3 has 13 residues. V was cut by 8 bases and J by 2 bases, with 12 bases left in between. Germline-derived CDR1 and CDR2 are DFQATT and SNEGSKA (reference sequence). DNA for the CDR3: TGCAGTATCCAAGGCAGAAACACCGGGGAGCTGTTTTTT. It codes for CSIQGRNTGELFF.

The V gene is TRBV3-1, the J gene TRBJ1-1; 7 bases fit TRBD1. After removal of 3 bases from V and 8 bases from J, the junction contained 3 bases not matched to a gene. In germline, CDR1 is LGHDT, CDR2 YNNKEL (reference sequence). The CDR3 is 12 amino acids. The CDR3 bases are TGTGCCAGCAGCCATACGACAGGGGAAGCTTTCTTT. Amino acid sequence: CASSHTTGEAFF.

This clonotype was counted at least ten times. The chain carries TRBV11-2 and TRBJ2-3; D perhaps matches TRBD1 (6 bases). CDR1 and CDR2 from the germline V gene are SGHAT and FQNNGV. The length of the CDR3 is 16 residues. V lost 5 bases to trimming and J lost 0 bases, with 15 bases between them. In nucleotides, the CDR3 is TGTGCCAGCAGCCGGACAGAAGATTGGAGCACAGATACGCAGTATTTT. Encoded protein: CASSRTEDWSTDTQYF.

The CDR3: CASSRRGASLVEQYF. The CDR3 DNA sequence: TGTGCCAGCAGCCGCCGGGGAGCGAGCCTTGTCGAGCAGTACTTC. The V call is TRBV7-9, the J call TRBJ2-7, with D possibly matching TRBD2 (5 bases). Trimming removed 5 bases at V and 6 bases at J, with 20 bases between. Germline V gene lookup returns CDR1 SEHNR and CDR2 FQNEAQ (reference sequence). CDR3 length: 15 amino acids.

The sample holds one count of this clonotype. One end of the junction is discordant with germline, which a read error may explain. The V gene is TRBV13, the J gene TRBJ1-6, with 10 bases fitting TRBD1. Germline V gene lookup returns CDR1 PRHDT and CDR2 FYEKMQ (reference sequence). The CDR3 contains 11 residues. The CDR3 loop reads CASSQGQGLYF. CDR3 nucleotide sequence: TGTGCCAGCAGCCAGGGACAGGGGCTCTACTTT.

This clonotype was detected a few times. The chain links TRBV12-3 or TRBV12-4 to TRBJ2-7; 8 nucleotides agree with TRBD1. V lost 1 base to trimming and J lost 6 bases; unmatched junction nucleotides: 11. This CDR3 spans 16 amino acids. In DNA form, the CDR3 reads TGTGCCAGCAGTTTAGGGGGGACAGGAACCACCGGCGAGCAGTACTTC. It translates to CASSLGGTGTTGEQYF.

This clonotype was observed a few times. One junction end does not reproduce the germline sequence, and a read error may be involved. DNA for the CDR3: TGCAGTACTAGAGGAGGCCTTGAGCAGTTCTTC. This translates into CSTRGGLEQFF. The V gene is TRBV20-1, the J gene TRBJ2-1; possibly TRBD2 for D (5 bases). The CDR3 is 11 residues long. From germline, CDR1 is DFQATT and CDR2 SNEGSKA (reference sequence).

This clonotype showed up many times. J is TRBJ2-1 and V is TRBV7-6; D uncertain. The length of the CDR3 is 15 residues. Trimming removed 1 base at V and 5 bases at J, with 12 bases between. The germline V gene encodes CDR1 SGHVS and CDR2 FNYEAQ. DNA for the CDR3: TGTGCCAGCAGCTTAGGCCAGTGGACGGACAATGAGCAGTTCTTC. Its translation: CASSLGQWTDNEQFF.

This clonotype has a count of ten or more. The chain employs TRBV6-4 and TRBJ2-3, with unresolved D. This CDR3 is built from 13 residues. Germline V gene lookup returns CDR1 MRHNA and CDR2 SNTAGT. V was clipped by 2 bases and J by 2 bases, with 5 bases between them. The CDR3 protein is CASSDGVTDTQYF. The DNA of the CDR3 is TGTGCCAGCAGTGACGGAGTCACAGATACGCAGTATTTT.

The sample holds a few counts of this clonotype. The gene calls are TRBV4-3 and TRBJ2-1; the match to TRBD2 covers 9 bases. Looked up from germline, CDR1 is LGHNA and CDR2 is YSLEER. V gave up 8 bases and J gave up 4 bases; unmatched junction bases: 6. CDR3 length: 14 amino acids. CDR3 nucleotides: TGCGCCAGCTCCCGACTAGCGGATTACAATGAGCAGTTCTTC. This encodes CASSRLADYNEQFF.

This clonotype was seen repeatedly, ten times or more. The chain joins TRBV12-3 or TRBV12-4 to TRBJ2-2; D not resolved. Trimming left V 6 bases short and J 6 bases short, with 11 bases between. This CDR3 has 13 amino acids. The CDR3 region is CASRPAFAGELFF. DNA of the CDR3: TGTGCCAGCAGACCCGCCTTCGCCGGGGAGCTGTTTTTT.

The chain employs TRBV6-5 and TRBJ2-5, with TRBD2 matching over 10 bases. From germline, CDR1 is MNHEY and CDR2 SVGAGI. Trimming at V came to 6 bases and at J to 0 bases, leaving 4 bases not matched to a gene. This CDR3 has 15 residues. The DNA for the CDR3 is TGTGCCAGCAGAACTAGCGGGACGTACCAAGAGACCCAGTACTTC. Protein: CASRTSGTYQETQYF.